This TCR beta chain originates from a study of T cells in localized non-small cell lung cancer. TCRdb's copy holds only in-frame clones and misses some; the assay was immunoSEQ multiplex PCR. The top ten clones hold about 12% of a sample with 20,000 to 25,000 clones, around 87% of them seen once. There are 14 residues in the CDR3. With V trimmed by 6 bases and J by 4 bases, 8 bases remained unmatched. Germline V gene sequence: CDR1 SQVTM, CDR2 ANQGSEA. The sequence derives from a man between 40 and 69 years old with stage II squamous cell lung carcinoma. The chain couples TRBV29-1 to TRBJ2-5; 10 bases map to TRBD2. Sequenced here: PBMCs, sampled before any cancer treatment. CDR3 region: CSVDWTSGGETQYF. The CDR3 region has the DNA TGCAGCGTCGATTGGACTAGCGGAGGAGAGACCCAGTACTTC. Full variable domain (remainder filled in from reference TRBV29-1 and TRBJ2-5): SAVISQKPSRDICQRGTSLTIQCQVDSQVTMMFWYRQQPGQSLTLIATANQGSEATYESGFVIDKFPISRPNLTFSTLTVSNMSPEDSSIYLCSVDWTSGGETQYFGPGTRLLVL.